The rows below give T cell receptor beta chains drawn from one sample of a study of blood T cell repertoires in COVID-19. Profiled with immunoSEQ multiplex PCR; TCRdb holds only in-frame clones, not every one. The profile shows 110,000 or so clones, roughly 85% of them singletons. The specimen was peripheral blood. The receptors derive from a human donor in a cohort sampled during active COVID-19. Each CDR3 is given with its conserved first and last residue.

v_gene: TRBV13
CDR3aa: CASSQTRSRVEQYF

v_gene: TRBV19
CDR3aa: CASTAGQMNTEAFF

v_gene: TRBV20-1
CDR3aa: CSASRTANYGYTF

v_gene: TRBV4-1
CDR3aa: CASSQGLAGTSSYNEQFF

v_gene: TRBV9
CDR3aa: CASSTTGNQPQHF

v_gene: TRBV6-1
CDR3aa: CASSEGWGRPNIQYF

v_gene: TRBV3-1/TRBV3-2
CDR3aa: CASSQAGGPGNEQFF

v_gene: TRBV4-3
CDR3aa: CASSQVRQGWYGYTF

v_gene: TRBV5-1
CDR3aa: CASTAGTGNEKLFF

v_gene: TRBV11-2
CDR3aa: CASTDQPQHF

v_gene: TRBV5-6
CDR3aa: CASSGGGAPNQPQHF

v_gene: TRBV5-1
CDR3aa: CASSLDRDEQYF

v_gene: TRBV7-3
CDR3aa: CASSLTSGTAVGASEQFF